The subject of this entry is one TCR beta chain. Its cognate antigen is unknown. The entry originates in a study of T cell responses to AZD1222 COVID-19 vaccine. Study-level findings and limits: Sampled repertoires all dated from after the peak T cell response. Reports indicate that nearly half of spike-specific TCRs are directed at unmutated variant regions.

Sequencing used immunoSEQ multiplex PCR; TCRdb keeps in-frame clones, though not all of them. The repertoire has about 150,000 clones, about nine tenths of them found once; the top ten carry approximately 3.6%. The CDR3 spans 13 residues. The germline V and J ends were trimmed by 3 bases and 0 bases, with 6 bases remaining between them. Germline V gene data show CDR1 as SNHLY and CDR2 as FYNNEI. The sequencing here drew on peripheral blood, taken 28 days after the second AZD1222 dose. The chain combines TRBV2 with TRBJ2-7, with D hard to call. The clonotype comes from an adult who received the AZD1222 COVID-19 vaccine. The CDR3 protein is CASSDYGSYEQYF. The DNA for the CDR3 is TGTGCCAGCAGTGATTATGGCTCCTACGAGCAGTACTTC.